Given below is one T cell receptor beta chain in context. Its antigen remains undetermined. No base quality values were provided; no much bigger clone lies one nucleotide off. Through the immunoSEQ TRB Survey service, multiplex V and J primers were used to amplify rearranged CDR3 beta regions from genomic DNA. Survey-level sequencing depth of up to 500,000 reads per sample was used to keep depth equal across samples. The libraries were purified, combined into pools and sequenced with Illumina technology. The paper's data handling went like this. Productive clonality, sample overlap, pairwise scatters, CDR3 beta length, V/D/J gene usage and productiveness were all assessed with the immunoSEQ online tools. Calculated diversity was the number of unique rearrangements divided by total templates times 100; Shannon and Simpson indices were also computed. Principal component analysis was performed on Z-score normalized data with the R prcomp function and the ggbiplot package. Blood-rectal clonal overlap within each subject was quantified with Morisita's index. Sourced from immuneACCESS, this table was stored by TCRdb with only in-frame sequences that have V and J called. A share of the clones is absent; for the studies checked, an unresolved V gene accounts for under half, and the remainder has no known explanation. The D gene and trimming were derived from the DNA, and the V and J assignments and clone size from that table. The sample table records 30,000 to 45,000 clones; approximately 87% of these occur just once. The ten largest clonotypes hold 20% to 25% of the sample.

The data belong to a study of pediatric ulcerative colitis (dated by TCRdb to about 2019). Regarding the study in general: Six or seven ulcerative colitis patients had pancolitis and two had left-sided colitis, with histology consistent with ulcerative colitis in all. From eight or nine newly diagnosed, treatment-naive pediatric ulcerative colitis patients and a few non-IBD control children, paired blood and rectal samples were collected. The Pediatric Ulcerative Colitis Activity Index classified a couple of patients as having mild disease, several as having moderate disease and three as having acute severe colitis. Findings and caveats that apply to the study as a whole: Two rectal CDR3 clonotypes were found in every ulcerative colitis patient but in no control. For technical reasons, substantially fewer templates were yielded by the blood samples of a couple of patients, and these blood samples were excluded from blood-rectal overlap analysis. The healthy control group was small, consisting of only a handful of individuals. Clonal overlap between a subject's own blood and rectum was significantly greater in ulcerative colitis patients than in controls, which suggests more T cell trafficking to inflamed tissue. Features of the rectal repertoire distinguished controls, mild-moderate colitis patients and acute severe colitis patients, and in acute severe colitis rectal diversity was lower because of clonal expansions. Because repertoires came from total lymphocyte DNA, patterns in rare subsets such as regulatory T cells may not be reflected.

No immunosuppressive medication had been given to the ulcerative colitis patients before the diagnostic colonoscopy. A blood sample was obtained concurrently with the colonoscopy. The Wizard kit (Promega) was used to extract genomic DNA from both blood and intestinal samples. CDR1 is given as MNHNS and CDR2 as SASEGT, both from the germline V gene. From the cysteine through the phenylalanine, the CDR3 covers 13 amino acids. The sequence is cut down to CDR3 DNA, 39 bases in frame from base 1. V is shortened by 7 bases, J by 6 bases, and the region joining them spans 13 bases. This chain joins TRBV6-1 to TRBJ1-5; the D region possibly corresponds to TRBD1 (6 bases align). The sequence came from a girl aged 5-17 years with moderate ulcerative colitis. The sample was blood. This receptor has the CDR3 CASNEGGRQPQHF. Read as DNA, the sequence is TGTGCCAGCAATGAGGGGGGTCGTCAGCCCCAGCATTTT.